One TCR beta chain is described in this entry. What antigen it recognizes has not been identified. Base qualities were left out, and no much larger clone turns up one base away. This sample is part of a study of blood T cells in healthy people across ages (dated by TCRdb to between 2014 and 2017). In the study overall: Template switching captured roughly one uniquely barcoded TCR beta cDNA molecule per two T cells in model experiments. Four age groups were formed from the donors: young (average approximately 16 years), middle-aged (approximately 41), aged (more than 55) and long-lived (more than 75). Using deep sequencing normalized with unique cDNA molecular identifiers, the study measured how TCR beta repertoire diversity changes with age. Using the same blood draw, the study looked at two additional independent replicas of 1 million unique cDNA reads for two donors, one aged 18 to 30 and the other aged 80 or older. To avoid experimental bias, donors of different ages were spread randomly across the sequencing lanes. Points the paper makes about the study in general: Observed TCR beta diversity per million T cells fell roughly linearly with age, and a significant reduction was already apparent by age about 43. Because profiling used bulk unsorted PBMCs, naive and antigen-experienced compartments could not be compared conclusively. There was a strong correlation between observed TCR beta diversity and the percentage of naive T cells measured by flow cytometry. Total diversity estimates from one million sequenced T cells were considered lower bounds and underestimates. Because donor CMV infection status was unknown, age-related changes in expanded clonotypes were potentially confounded. The long-lived group showed more naive CD4+ T cells, fewer expanded clones and increased TCR diversity than the aged group, suggesting age selection.

V ends up 0 bases short and J 5 bases short, with an unmatched junction base count of 10. The germline V gene specifies MGHRA as CDR1 and YSYEKL as CDR2. The CDR3 contains 18 residues, cysteine and phenylalanine counted. Kept here is only the CDR3 DNA, which spans 54 bases and is read in frame from base 1. The donors were some 36 Caucasian individuals from Russia, aged roughly 6 to 100 years, who were systemically healthy. Each donor gave about 9.2 milliliters of peripheral blood, drawn into EDTA-treated Vacutainer tubes. Ficoll-Paque density-gradient centrifugation was used to isolate PBMCs, with at least 6 million obtained per sample. Trizol reagent was used to extract total RNA from the PBMCs, yielding at least 5.5 micrograms per sample. Naive CD45RAhigh/CD27high T cell percentages were measured by flow cytometry on a PBMC aliquot from every donor. Library generation was performed with 5' RACE. Instrument on record: Illumina HiSeq 2500. A second PCR of about 7 to 12 cycles was run with a J-beta primer mix and a sample-barcoded 5' primer. A unique molecular identifier was introduced onto each TCR beta cDNA molecule by a template-switch 5' adaptor carrying 12 random nucleotides. Each sample yielded at least 3 million CDR3-containing paired-end reads. First-strand cDNA was synthesized from all RNA with the Mint cDNA synthesis kit, primed by a TRBC-specific oligonucleotide. All cDNA was treated with uracil-DNA glycosylase and then went through a first 18-cycle PCR with the universal primers M1SS and BC2_uni_R. The original methods were these. Each sample was normalized by randomly selecting 1 million high-quality reads, each carrying a distinct molecular identifier. Reads with shared molecular identifiers were discarded instead of being binned into consensus sequences. MiTCR, run with a Q25 quality threshold and the strictest error-elimination algorithm, handled CDR3 identification, clonotype clustering and error correction. A nonparametric unseen species model with Euler transformation was used to estimate a lower bound on total TCR beta diversity. TCRdb handled the public reads itself, with Q25 trimming in fastp and clone calling in MiXCR, and kept productive beta chains. Each CDR3 protein appears once, grouped with its most common genes and DNA. The authors' filters were not applied to this entry. For this sample the table gives 1.4 million or so distinct CDR3 sequences, of which approximately 43% were detected only once. The ten largest clones take up about 4.1% of the sample.

This sequence originates from a young woman in good health. The V and J genes are TRBV4-1 and TRBJ2-7, and 13 junction bases match TRBD2. The sample was blood. The sequenced DNA: TGCGCCAGCAGCCAAGATCCGCCTGGGACTAGCGGGGAAGACGAGCAGTACTTC. The encoded protein is CASSQDPPGTSGEDEQYF.